A single sample is the source of the 2 T cell receptor beta chains below, sequenced in a study of cytomegalovirus exposure and HLA in healthy donors. A multiplex PCR was run with 60 Vbeta primers and 13 Jbeta primers. Sequenced by immunoSEQ multiplex PCR; TCRdb stores in-frame clones only, minus some. Among about 130,000 clones listed, about two thirds were seen once. Sequencing input: PBMCs. Receptors were obtained from a woman in her fifties or sixties in good health and CMV-seropositive.

The rearrangement uses TRBV9 and TRBJ2-1, with TRBD1 as a possible D gene (5 bases). Looked up from germline, CDR1 is SGDLS and CDR2 is YYNGEE. The CDR3 runs to 15 residues. Between the trimmed V and J ends, which lost 0 bases and 2 bases, there was a span of 9 bases. CDR3 DNA: TGTGCCAGCAGCGTAGGGCAGGGCACCTACAATGAGCAGTTCTTC. This codes for CASSVGQGTYNEQFF. Complete variable domain (other parts from reference TRBV9 and TRBJ2-1): DSGVTQTPKHLITATGQRVTLRCSPRSGDLSVYWYQQSLDQGLQFLIQYYNGEERAKGNILERFSAQQFPDLHSELNLSSLELGDSALYFCASSVGQGTYNEQFFGPGTRLTVL.

V gene TRBV7-9 combines with J gene TRBJ1-1; D ambiguous. CDR1 SEHNR and CDR2 FQNEAQ come from the germline V gene (reference sequence). The CDR3 spans 16 residues. The V gene lost 0 bases and the J gene lost 3 bases, with 14 bases spanning the gap. The CDR3 sequence is CASSLALEEGDTEAFF. CDR3 in DNA: TGTGCCAGCAGCTTAGCGTTGGAGGAGGGTGACACTGAAGCTTTCTTT.